One sample yielded the 17 T cell receptor beta chains listed below, sequenced in a study of a mutant IDH1 vaccine in newly diagnosed glioma. Stated time point: week 47, end of study. The vaccine gave 300 ug of a 20-mer mutant IDH1 peptide subcutaneously per dose. Produced via immunoSEQ multiplex PCR; TCRdb's table is partial and in-frame only. Of over 75,000 clones in the sample, about 81% were seen once. Antigens of these TCRs are unknown. This specimen consisted of PBMCs, obtained from a glioma patient whose treatment included an IDH1 peptide vaccine. All receptors come from a man aged 35-49 years with glioma.

The gene calls are TRBV6-4 and TRBJ2-6; D might be TRBD1 or TRBD2, each matching 5 bases. The CDR3 runs 17 residues. The V end lost 4 bases, the J end lost 0 bases, and 13 bases lay between the germline ends. Germline V CDR1 and CDR2: MRHNA, SNTAGT. The CDR3 reads CASSATSGPSGANVLTF. The CDR3 DNA follows: TGTGCCAGCAGTGCCACGTCGGGGCCCTCTGGGGCCAACGTCCTGACTTTC.

This clone was recorded only once. The chain carries TRBV2 and TRBJ1-3; no clear D gene. CDR1 and CDR2 from the germline V gene are SNHLY and FYNNEI. The CDR3 is 14 residues long. The V gene lost 5 bases and the J gene lost 0 bases, with 8 bases spanning the gap. The CDR3 spells CASSRASSGNTIYF. CDR3 DNA: TGTGCCAGCAGTCGGGCTTCCTCTGGAAACACCATATATTTT.

The rearrangement links TRBV5-1 to TRBJ2-1, with D unresolved. This CDR3 region has 15 residues. The V and J ends lost 3 bases and 4 bases respectively, with 14 bases between them. CDR1 SGHRS and CDR2 YFSETQ come from the germline V gene. CDR3 amino acids: CASSWDEVNYNEQFF. The CDR3 coding sequence is TGCGCCAGCAGCTGGGATGAGGTGAATTACAATGAGCAGTTCTTC.

The rearrangement joins TRBV5-5 to TRBJ1-4; 7 bases align to TRBD1. V was clipped by 6 bases and J by 4 bases; unmatched bases: 21. The CDR3 has 19 amino acids. Germline V gene lookup returns CDR1 SGHKS and CDR2 YYEKEE (reference sequence). The CDR3 nucleotides are TGTGCCAGCACACACCTTACAGGGGCTGGCCTCACTCTTAATGAAAAACTGTTTTTT. Translated: CASTHLTGAGLTLNEKLFF.

The V and J genes are TRBV5-6 and TRBJ1-5; 9 bases are shared with TRBD1. The CDR3 runs to 14 residues. V lost 5 bases and J lost 2; bases outside the gene matches: 2. CDR1 is SGHDT, CDR2 YYEEEE, per germline. In DNA, the CDR3 is TGTGCCAGCAGTTGGACAGGGGGCAATCAGCCCCAGCATTTT. Its translation: CASSWTGGNQPQHF.

This chain connects TRBV7-9 to TRBJ2-1; 7 bases fit TRBD1. CDR3 length: 14 residues. The V gene's germline CDR1 is SEHNR and CDR2 FQNEAQ (reference sequence). Germline trimming cut 7 bases from V and 5 bases from J; bases unmatched to any gene: 8. CDR3 loop: CASIDRDRNNEQFF. Written as DNA, the CDR3 is TGTGCCAGCATAGACAGGGACCGAAACAATGAGCAGTTCTTC.

The rearrangement links TRBV19 to TRBJ1-4, with 7 bases aligning to TRBD1. J lost 0 bases, V lost 10 bases, and 14 bases had no gene match. Germline CDR1 LNHDA, CDR2 SQIVND (reference sequence). CDR3 length: 17 amino acids. In DNA form, the CDR3 reads TGTGCCACCCGGGACAGCGGTTTCCGTGCAACTAATGAAAAACTGTTTTTT. Translated, it gives CATRDSGFRATNEKLFF.

This clone was found once. The chain combines TRBV6-1 with TRBJ2-5, with TRBD1 as a possible D gene (8 bases). CDR1 MNHNS and CDR2 SASEGT come from the germline V gene. The CDR3 has 15 residues. Trimming took 4 bases from V and 2 from J, leaving 14 bases between them. The CDR3 protein is CASSANRGGQETQYF. The CDR3 nucleotides read TGTGCCAGCAGTGCTAACAGGGGGGGGCAAGAGACCCAGTACTTC.

The chain uses TRBV6-6 and TRBJ1-6, with D maybe TRBD1 (5 bases). The length of the CDR3 is 15 residues. CDR1 and CDR2 from the germline V gene are MNHNY and SVGAGI (reference sequence). V was trimmed by 2 bases and J by 3 bases, leaving 8 bases between them. The CDR3 nucleotides read TGTGCCAGCAGTTACACCCAGGGCTATAATTCACCCCTCCACTTT. Translated, it gives CASSYTQGYNSPLHF.

The gene calls are TRBV9 and TRBJ1-1; unclear D gene. This CDR3 comprises 15 residues. V was shortened by 3 bases and J by 1 base, with 13 bases between the two germline ends. Germline CDR1 reads SGDLS; CDR2 reads YYNGEE. In DNA, the CDR3 is TGTGCCAGCAGCGCGGTCCTTTCTAAGAACACTGAAGCTTTCTTT. It encodes CASSAVLSKNTEAFF. Combining the CDR3 with reference TRBV9 and TRBJ1-1 gives the whole variable domain DSGVTQTPKHLITATGQRVTLRCSPRSGDLSVYWYQQSLDQGLQFLIQYYNGEERAKGNILERFSAQQFPDLHSELNLSSLELGDSALYFCASSAVLSKNTEAFFGQGTRLTVV.

The gene calls are TRBV18 and TRBJ2-7; 9 nucleotides agree with TRBD1. V lost 2 bases to trimming and J lost 4 bases; unmatched junction nucleotides: 3. CDR3 length: 14 residues. The germline V gene encodes CDR1 KGHSH and CDR2 LQKENI. For the CDR3, the DNA is TGTGCCAGCTCACCAGTGACAGGGGGTTACGAGCAGTACTTC. Protein: CASSPVTGGYEQYF.

CDR3 in amino acids: CASSAQGNEKLFF. CDR3 nucleotides: TGTGCCAGCAGTGCGCAGGGAAATGAAAAACTGTTTTTT. The chain carries TRBV2 and TRBJ1-4, with D perhaps TRBD1 (5 bases). The CDR3 contains 13 residues. The V and J ends lost 4 bases and 5 bases respectively, with 8 bases between them. The V gene's germline CDR1 is SNHLY and CDR2 FYNNEI.

This chain connects TRBV7-2 to TRBJ1-4, with 7 bases fitting TRBD1. The germline gives CDR1 SGHTA, CDR2 FQGNSA. This CDR3 region has 13 residues. Trimming at V came to 9 bases and at J to 8 bases, leaving 9 bases not matched to a gene. The CDR3 DNA reads as TGTGCCAGGGACCGGGACAGCCACGAAAAACTGTTTTTT. Encoded protein: CARDRDSHEKLFF.

The gene calls are TRBV21-1 and TRBJ1-5; the D call of TRBD1 is as the table states it, not checked on the DNA. TRBV21-1 is annotated as a pseudogene. This CDR3 has 16 amino acids. The CDR3 loop is CASSKSSTRGNQPQHF. The CDR3 nucleotides are TGTGCCAGCAGCAAATCGAGTACAAGGGGAAATCAGCCCCAGCATTTT.

This clone was found once. The rearrangement uses TRBV30 and TRBJ1-6, with D possibly TRBD1 on 6 matching bases. V lost 7 bases and J 4 bases, leaving 14 bases between the germline ends. The length of the CDR3 is 14 residues. Germline-derived CDR1 and CDR2 are GTSNPN and SVGIG (reference sequence). The CDR3 region has the DNA TGTGCCTCGAGGGGGGCGTCTTATAATTCACCCCTCCACTTT. Its translation: CASRGASYNSPLHF.

The chain carries TRBV7-9 and TRBJ2-3, with no clear D. CDR3 length equals 12 residues. Germline V gene lookup returns CDR1 SEHNR and CDR2 FQNEAQ (reference sequence). V lost 5 bases and J lost 1, with 4 bases in between. The CDR3, as DNA: TGTGCCAGCAGCCCTCGCACAGATACGCAGTATTTT. Protein product: CASSPRTDTQYF.

This chain connects TRBV10-3 to TRBJ2-7, with D perhaps TRBD2 (5 bases). The V end lost 7 bases, the J end lost 7 bases, and 17 bases lay between the germline ends. CDR1 is ENHRY, CDR2 SYGVKD, per germline. There are 13 residues in the CDR3. The CDR3 DNA reads TGTGCCATCACTGCGGTGAGGGCTGGAGAGCAGTACTTC. Translating it yields CAITAVRAGEQYF.